The 21 T cell receptor beta chains below come from one sample, sequenced in a study of blood T cell repertoires in COVID-19. The method was immunoSEQ multiplex PCR; TCRdb's version includes in-frame clones alone and lacks a portion of them. The sample consists of 200,000 to 250,000 clones, 90% of them appearing once. Sample: PBMCs or T cells enriched from blood (not recorded which). The receptors originated from a man aged 50 or older who had been exposed to COVID-19.

This chain links TRBV7-9 with TRBJ2-2; D call uncertain. The length of the CDR3 is 15 residues. Trimming pared 2 bases from V and 3 bases from J, leaving 10 bases between. CDR1 and CDR2 from the germline V gene are SEHNR and FQNEAQ (reference sequence). The CDR3 region is CASSLSPTDTGELFF. DNA for the CDR3: TGTGCCAGCAGCTTATCCCCCACTGACACCGGGGAGCTGTTTTTT.

The genes are TRBV6-5 and TRBJ2-2; 7 nucleotides match TRBD1. The CDR3 runs to 15 residues. V lost 6 bases and J lost 0; bases outside the gene matches: 4. Germline CDR1 and CDR2: MNHEY and SVGAGI. CDR3 protein: CASRVGTANTGELFF. The CDR3 region has the DNA TGTGCCAGCAGAGTCGGGACAGCGAACACCGGGGAGCTGTTTTTT.

The chain employs TRBV5-4 and TRBJ2-7, with a weak D call TRBD1 (5 bases). Deletions cut 4 bases from V and 6 bases from J, with 20 bases between. The CDR3 spans 15 residues. In germline, CDR1 is SGHNT, CDR2 YYREEE (reference sequence). The CDR3 loop is CASSPNMGPGGEQYF. For the CDR3, the DNA is TGTGCCAGCAGCCCTAATATGGGGCCAGGCGGCGAGCAGTACTTC.

CDR3 residues: CASRGVYNEQFF. CDR3 DNA: TGTGCCAGCAGGGGAGTATACAATGAGCAGTTCTTC. J is TRBJ2-1 and V is TRBV5-4; D is possibly TRBD2 (5 bases). Looked up from germline, CDR1 is SGHNT and CDR2 is YYREEE (reference sequence). Trimming stripped 5 bases from V and 4 bases from J, with 7 bases between. The CDR3 totals 12 residues.

The V call is TRBV6-5, the J call TRBJ1-2; D gene ambiguous. Germline values: CDR1 MNHEY, CDR2 SVGAGI. This CDR3 has 13 amino acids. Trimming stripped 2 bases from V and 6 bases from J, with 10 bases between. The CDR3 region has the DNA TGTGCCAGCAGTTACCTCACTCGAGATGGCTACACCTTC. Amino acid sequence: CASSYLTRDGYTF.

The chain carries TRBV6-5 and TRBJ1-5, with D maybe TRBD1 (5 bases). The V and J ends lost 4 bases and 4 bases respectively, with 17 bases between them. This CDR3 contains 16 residues. Germline values: CDR1 MNHEY, CDR2 SVGAGI. CDR3 sequence (DNA): TGTGCCAGCAGTTCCACGGGACTTGTCGGGAATCAGCCCCAGCATTTT. It translates to CASSSTGLVGNQPQHF.

The CDR3 coding sequence is TGTGCCAGCTTACAGGGGGCGCATTCACCCCTCCACTTT. Translating it yields CASLQGAHSPLHF. The chain combines TRBV28 with TRBJ1-6, with TRBD1 identical over 9 bases. V trimming: 8 bases; J trimming: 8 bases; junction bases outside the gene matches: 4. Germline lookup yields CDR1 MDHEN and CDR2 SYDVKM. This CDR3 contains 13 residues.

Comment on this clone: The same CDR3 also results from other DNA sequences found in this sample. The chain recombines TRBV6-1 with TRBJ1-2; D possibly corresponds to TRBD1 (5 bases). Per the germline V gene, CDR1 is MNHNS and CDR2 is SASEGT. The CDR3 loop spans 14 amino acids. The V and J ends lost 0 bases and 2 bases respectively, with 7 bases between them. DNA for the CDR3: TGTGCCAGCAGTGAAGCGGGGGGAAACTATGGCTACACCTTC. Translated, it gives CASSEAGGNYGYTF.

The chain couples TRBV5-4 to TRBJ1-1, with 7 bases lining up with TRBD1. CDR3 size: 13 residues. J lost 5 bases, V lost 0 bases, and 1 base had no gene match. Per the germline V gene, CDR1 is SGHNT and CDR2 is YYREEE (reference sequence). CDR3 sequence (DNA): TGTGCCAGCAGCTTGGACAGGGGAACTGAAGCTTTCTTT. Amino acid sequence: CASSLDRGTEAFF.

This sequence joins TRBV10-1 and TRBJ2-1; D may be TRBD2 (5 bases). From germline, CDR1 is WNHNN and CDR2 SYGVQD (reference sequence). V lost 0 bases and J lost 10, with 10 bases in between. The CDR3 covers 13 residues. The CDR3 DNA reads TGCGCCAGCAGTGAGTCGATCGGACTCGAGCAGTTCTTC. Protein: CASSESIGLEQFF.

V is TRBV11-3 and J is TRBJ2-7; D possibly corresponds to TRBD1 (5 bases). Trimming took 6 bases from V and 2 from J, leaving 11 bases between them. The CDR3 covers 13 residues. CDR1 is SGHNT, CDR2 YENEEA, per germline. CDR3 sequence (DNA): TGTGCCAGCAGTAGAGGCAGGGCCTACGAGCAGTACGTC. Translating gives CASSRGRAYEQYV.

This chain joins TRBV3-1 (or the pseudogene TRBV3-2) and TRBJ2-5; TRBD1 is a possible D gene (5 bases). This CDR3 has 14 residues. In germline, CDR1 is LGHDT, CDR2 YNNKEL (reference sequence). V was shortened by 0 bases and J by 5 bases, with 10 bases between the two germline ends. The CDR3 region is CASSQDQGSETQYF. The CDR3 DNA sequence: TGTGCCAGCAGCCAAGATCAGGGTTCGGAGACCCAGTACTTC.

V and J are TRBV18 and TRBJ2-5; 8 positions match TRBD1. CDR3 length: 12 residues. CDR1 and CDR2 from the germline V gene are KGHSH and LQKENI. After removal of 7 bases from V and 2 bases from J, the junction contained 0 bases not matched to a gene. DNA for the CDR3: TGTGCCAGCTGGACAGGGCAAGAGACCCAGTACTTC. Translated, it gives CASWTGQETQYF.

V and J are TRBV18 and TRBJ2-7; 7 positions match TRBD1. The CDR3 length is 15 residues. With 3 bases clipped from V and 3 bases from J, the junction kept 8 bases outside the gene matches. CDR1 and CDR2 (germline): KGHSH, LQKENI. The CDR3 DNA follows: TGTGCCAGCTCACCGACCTCAGGGACAGACTACGAGCAGTACTTC. Encoded protein: CASSPTSGTDYEQYF.

Regarding this clone: Other DNA sequences within the sample encode an identical CDR3. The chain uses TRBV18 and TRBJ1-1, with D unresolved. Trimming removed 3 bases at V and 3 bases at J, with 8 bases between. CDR1 is KGHSH, CDR2 LQKENI, per germline. This CDR3 region has 13 residues. This chain's CDR3 is CASSPLPDTEAFF. As DNA, the CDR3 is TGTGCCAGCTCACCTCTTCCGGACACTGAAGCTTTCTTT.

This clone has a handful of counts. The genes are TRBV28 and TRBJ1-1; 8 bases fit TRBD1. Germline assignment: CDR1 MDHEN and CDR2 SYDVKM. V lost 3 bases and J lost 10; bases outside the gene matches: 1. The CDR3 totals 11 residues. The CDR3 sequence: CASSFTGGAFF. The CDR3 bases are TGTGCCAGCAGTTTTACAGGGGGAGCTTTCTTT.

The rearrangement uses TRBV27 and TRBJ1-5; 8 bases agree with TRBD1. From germline, CDR1 is MNHEY and CDR2 SMNVEV (reference sequence). V gave up 5 bases and J gave up 6 bases; unmatched junction bases: 3. CDR3 length: 13 residues. The CDR3 loop reads CASSLRGPQPQHF. In DNA form, the CDR3 reads TGTGCCAGCAGTCTCAGGGGGCCTCAGCCCCAGCATTTT.

The chain employs TRBV10-3 and TRBJ2-1, with D possibly being TRBD1 (5 bases). The V end lost 5 bases, the J end lost 4 bases, and 6 bases lay between the germline ends. The CDR3 is 12 residues long. Germline assignment: CDR1 ENHRY and CDR2 SYGVKD. Here the CDR3 DNA reads TGTGCCATCAGTAGACAGTACAATGAGCAGTTCTTC. Translating gives CAISRQYNEQFF.

V gene TRBV7-2 combines with J gene TRBJ2-2; 7 nucleotides line up with TRBD1. The ends lost 3 bases at V and 0 bases at J; junction bases unmatched: 7. Germline assignment: CDR1 SGHTA and CDR2 FQGNSA. The CDR3 has 17 amino acids. The CDR3 DNA reads as TGTGCCAGCAGCTTGACTTGGACAGGAGCGAACACCGGGGAGCTGTTTTTT. This encodes CASSLTWTGANTGELFF. Full variable domain (missing parts from reference TRBV7-2 and TRBJ2-2): GAGVSQSPSNKVTEKGKDVELRCDPISGHTALYWYRQSLGQGLEFLIYFQGNSAPDKSGLPSDRFSAERTGGSVSTLTIQRTQQEDSAVYLCASSLTWTGANTGELFFGEGSRLTVL.

This clone was detected only once. V is TRBV7-8 and J is TRBJ2-7; TRBD2 matches at 15 bases. This CDR3 has 16 residues. V shed 2 bases, J shed 5 bases, and the junction held 4 bases outside the gene matches. Germline assignment: CDR1 SGHVS and CDR2 FQNEAQ. CDR3 in DNA: TGTGCCAGCAGCTTACTGGGACTAGCGGGAGGAAACGAGCAGTACGTC. Translating it yields CASSLLGLAGGNEQYV.

This clone occurred a few times. The chain couples TRBV4-1 to TRBJ1-4, with 10 positions matching TRBD1. V gave up 3 bases and J gave up 5 bases; unmatched junction bases: 3. This CDR3 is built from 15 residues. Germline loops: CDR1 MGHRA, CDR2 YSYEKL. In DNA form, the CDR3 reads TGCGCCAGCAGCCACCCGGGACAGGGGAATGAAAAACTGTTTTTT. This translates into CASSHPGQGNEKLFF.